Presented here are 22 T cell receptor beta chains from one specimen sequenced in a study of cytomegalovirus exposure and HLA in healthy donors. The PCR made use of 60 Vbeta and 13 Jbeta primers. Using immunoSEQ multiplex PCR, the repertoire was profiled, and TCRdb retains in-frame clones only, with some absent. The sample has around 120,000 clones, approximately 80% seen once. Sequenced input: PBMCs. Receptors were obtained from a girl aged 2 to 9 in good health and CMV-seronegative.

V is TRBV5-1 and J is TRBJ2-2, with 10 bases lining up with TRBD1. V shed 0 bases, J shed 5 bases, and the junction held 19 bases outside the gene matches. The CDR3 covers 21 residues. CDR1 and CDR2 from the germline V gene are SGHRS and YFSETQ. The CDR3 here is CASSLGGTHLAGQGRTGELFF. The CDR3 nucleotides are TGCGCCAGCAGCTTGGGCGGGACCCATCTCGCGGGACAGGGGAGAACCGGGGAGCTGTTTTTT.

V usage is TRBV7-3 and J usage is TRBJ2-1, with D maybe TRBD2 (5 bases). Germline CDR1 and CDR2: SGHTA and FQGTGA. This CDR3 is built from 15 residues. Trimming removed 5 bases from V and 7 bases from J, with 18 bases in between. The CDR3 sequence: CASSQQLGILNEQFF. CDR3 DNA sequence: TGTGCCAGCAGCCAACAGCTCGGGATATTGAATGAGCAGTTCTTC.

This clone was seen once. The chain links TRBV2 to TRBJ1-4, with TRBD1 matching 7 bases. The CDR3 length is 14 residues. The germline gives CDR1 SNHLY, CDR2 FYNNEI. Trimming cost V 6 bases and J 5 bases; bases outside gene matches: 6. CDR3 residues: CASSQGVTNEKLFF. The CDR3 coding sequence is TGTGCCAGCAGCCAGGGGGTCACCAATGAAAAACTGTTTTTT.

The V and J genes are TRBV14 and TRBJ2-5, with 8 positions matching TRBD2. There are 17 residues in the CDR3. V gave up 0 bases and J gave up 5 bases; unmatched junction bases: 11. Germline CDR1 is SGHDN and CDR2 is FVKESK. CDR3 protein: CASSQDILERGRETQYF. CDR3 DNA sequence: TGTGCCAGCAGCCAAGATATTCTGGAGCGGGGGCGGGAGACCCAGTACTTC.

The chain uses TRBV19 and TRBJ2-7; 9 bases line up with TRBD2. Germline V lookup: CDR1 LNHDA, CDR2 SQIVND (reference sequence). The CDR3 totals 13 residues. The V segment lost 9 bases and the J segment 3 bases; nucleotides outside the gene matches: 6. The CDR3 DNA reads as TGTGCCAGCAGCGGGGGGCCCCTCTACGAGCAGTACTTC. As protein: CASSGGPLYEQYF. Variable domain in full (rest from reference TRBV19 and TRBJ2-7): DGGITQSPKYLFRKEGQNVTLSCEQNLNHDAMYWYRQDPGQGLRLIYYSQIVNDFQKGDIAEGYSVSREKKESFPLTVTSAQKNPTAFYLCASSGGPLYEQYFGPGTRLTVT.

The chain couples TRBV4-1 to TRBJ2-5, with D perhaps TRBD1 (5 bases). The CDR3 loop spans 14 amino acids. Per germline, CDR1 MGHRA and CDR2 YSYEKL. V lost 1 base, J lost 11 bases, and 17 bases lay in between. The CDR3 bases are TGCGCCAGCAGCCAAGTGGATGGAAGTAAGGGGCAGTACTTC. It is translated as CASSQVDGSKGQYF.

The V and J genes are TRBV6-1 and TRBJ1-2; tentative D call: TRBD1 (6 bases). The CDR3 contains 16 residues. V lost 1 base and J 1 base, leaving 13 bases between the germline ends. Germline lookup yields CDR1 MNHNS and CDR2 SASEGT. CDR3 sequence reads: CASSEGLGQNNYGYTF. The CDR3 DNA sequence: TGTGCCAGCAGTGAAGGGCTTGGACAGAATAACTATGGCTACACCTTC.

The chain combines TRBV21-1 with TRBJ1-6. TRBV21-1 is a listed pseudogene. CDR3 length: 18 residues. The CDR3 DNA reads TGTGCCAGCAGCAAAGGAAGAGGGATCGCGGGGGGCGATTCACCCCTCCACTTT. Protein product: CASSKGRGIAGGDSPLHF.

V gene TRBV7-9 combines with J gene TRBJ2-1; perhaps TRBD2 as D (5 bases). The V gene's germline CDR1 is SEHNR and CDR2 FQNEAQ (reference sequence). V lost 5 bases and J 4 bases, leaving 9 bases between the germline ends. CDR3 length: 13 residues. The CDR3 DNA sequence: TGTGCCAGCAGCCCATGGGAGTACAATGAGCAGTTCTTC. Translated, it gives CASSPWEYNEQFF.

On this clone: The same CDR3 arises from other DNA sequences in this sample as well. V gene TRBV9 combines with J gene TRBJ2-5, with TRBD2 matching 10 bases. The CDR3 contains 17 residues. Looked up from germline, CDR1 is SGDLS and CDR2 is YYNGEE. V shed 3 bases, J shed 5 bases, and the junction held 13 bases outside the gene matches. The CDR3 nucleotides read TGTGCCAGCAGCGCATCTGAAAGCGGGGGGGCAGGTGAGACCCAGTACTTC. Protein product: CASSASESGGAGETQYF.

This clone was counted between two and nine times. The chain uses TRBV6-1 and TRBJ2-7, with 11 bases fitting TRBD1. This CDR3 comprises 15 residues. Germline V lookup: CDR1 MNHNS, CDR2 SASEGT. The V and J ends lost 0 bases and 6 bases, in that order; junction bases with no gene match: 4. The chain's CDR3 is CASSEAGTGGSEQYF. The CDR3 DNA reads TGTGCCAGCAGTGAAGCCGGGACAGGGGGATCCGAGCAGTACTTC.

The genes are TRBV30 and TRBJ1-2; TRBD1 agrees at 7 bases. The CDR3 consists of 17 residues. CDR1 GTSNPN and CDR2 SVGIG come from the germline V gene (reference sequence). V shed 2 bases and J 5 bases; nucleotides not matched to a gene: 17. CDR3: CAWSQDRSFPLRYGYTF. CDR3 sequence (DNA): TGTGCCTGGAGTCAGGACAGGTCGTTCCCCCTTAGGTATGGCTACACCTTC. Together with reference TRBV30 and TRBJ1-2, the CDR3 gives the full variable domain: SQTIHQWPATLVQPVGSPLSLECTVEGTSNPNLYWYRQAAGRGLQLLFYSVGIGQISSEVPQNLSASRPQDRQFILSSKKLLLSDSGFYLCAWSQDRSFPLRYGYTFGSGTRLTVV.

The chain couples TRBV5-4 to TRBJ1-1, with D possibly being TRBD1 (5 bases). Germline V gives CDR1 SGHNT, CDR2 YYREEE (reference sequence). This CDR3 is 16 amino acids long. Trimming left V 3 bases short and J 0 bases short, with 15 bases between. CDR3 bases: TGTGCCAGCAGCTCGTTCACAGGTTCCATGAACACTGAAGCTTTCTTT. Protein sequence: CASSSFTGSMNTEAFF.

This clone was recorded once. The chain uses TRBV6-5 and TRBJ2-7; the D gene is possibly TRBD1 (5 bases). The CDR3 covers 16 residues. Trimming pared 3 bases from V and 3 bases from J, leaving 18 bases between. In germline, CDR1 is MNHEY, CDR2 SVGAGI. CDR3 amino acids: CASSYKPGPRGYEQYF. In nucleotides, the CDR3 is TGTGCCAGCAGTTATAAGCCCGGGCCTAGGGGCTACGAGCAGTACTTC.

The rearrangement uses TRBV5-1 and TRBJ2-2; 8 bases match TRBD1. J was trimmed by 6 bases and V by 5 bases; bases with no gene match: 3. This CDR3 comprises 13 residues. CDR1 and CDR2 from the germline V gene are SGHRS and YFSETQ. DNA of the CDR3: TGCGCCAGCAGGGGGGACAGGCCCGGGGAGCTGTTTTTT. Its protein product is CASRGDRPGELFF.

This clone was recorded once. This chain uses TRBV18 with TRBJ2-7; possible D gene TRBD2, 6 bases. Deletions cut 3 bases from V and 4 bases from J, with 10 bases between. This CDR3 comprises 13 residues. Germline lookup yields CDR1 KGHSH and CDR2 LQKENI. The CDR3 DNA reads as TGTGCCAGCTCACCTGCCGGGAGTTACGAGCAGTACTTC. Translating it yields CASSPAGSYEQYF.

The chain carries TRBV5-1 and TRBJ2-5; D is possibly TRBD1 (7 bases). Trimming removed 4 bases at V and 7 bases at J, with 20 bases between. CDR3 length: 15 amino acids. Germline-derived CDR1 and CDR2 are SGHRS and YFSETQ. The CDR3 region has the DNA TGCGCCAGCAGCATACGACTAGGGGGCCTCGCGACCCAGTACTTC. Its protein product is CASSIRLGGLATQYF.

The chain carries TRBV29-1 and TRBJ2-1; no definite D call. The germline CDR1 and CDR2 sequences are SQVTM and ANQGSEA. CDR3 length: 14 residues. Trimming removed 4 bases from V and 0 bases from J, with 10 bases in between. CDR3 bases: TGCAGCGTTGCTCGACGGGTCTCCTACAATGAGCAGTTCTTC. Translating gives CSVARRVSYNEQFF.

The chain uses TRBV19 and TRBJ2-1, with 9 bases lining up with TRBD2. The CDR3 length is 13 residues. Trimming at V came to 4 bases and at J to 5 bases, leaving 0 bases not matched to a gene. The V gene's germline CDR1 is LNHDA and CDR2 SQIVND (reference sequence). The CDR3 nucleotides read TGTGCCAGTAGTAGCGGGAGGGACAATGAGCAGTTCTTC. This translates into CASSSGRDNEQFF.

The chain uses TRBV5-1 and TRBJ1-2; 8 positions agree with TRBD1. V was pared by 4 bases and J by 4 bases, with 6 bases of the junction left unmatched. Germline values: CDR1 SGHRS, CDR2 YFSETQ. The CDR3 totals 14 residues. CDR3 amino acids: CASSRAGGPYGYTF. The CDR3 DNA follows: TGCGCCAGCAGCCGGGCAGGGGGCCCCTATGGCTACACCTTC.

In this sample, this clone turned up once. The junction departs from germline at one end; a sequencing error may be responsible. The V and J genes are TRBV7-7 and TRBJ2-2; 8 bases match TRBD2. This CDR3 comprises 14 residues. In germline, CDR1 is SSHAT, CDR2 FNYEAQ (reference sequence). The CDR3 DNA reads TGTGCTAGCAGCCCGGGACTAGGGACCGGGGAGCTGTTTTTT. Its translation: CASSPGLGTGELFF. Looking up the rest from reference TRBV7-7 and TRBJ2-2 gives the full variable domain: GAGVSQSPRYKVTKRGQDVTLRCDPISSHATLYWYQQALGQGPEFLTYFNYEAQPDKSGLPSDRFSAERPEGSISTLTIQRTEQRDSAMYRCASSPGLGTGELFFGEGSRLTVL.

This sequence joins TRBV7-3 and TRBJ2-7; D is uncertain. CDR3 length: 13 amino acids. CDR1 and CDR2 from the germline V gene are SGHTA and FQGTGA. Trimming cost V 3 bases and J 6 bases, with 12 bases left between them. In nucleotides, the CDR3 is TGTGCCAGCAGCTTGTCTCTGCTGGCCGAGCAGTACTTC. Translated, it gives CASSLSLLAEQYF. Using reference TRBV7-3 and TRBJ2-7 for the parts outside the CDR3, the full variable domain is GAGVSQTPSNKVTEKGKYVELRCDPISGHTALYWYRQSLGQGPEFLIYFQGTGAADDSGLPNDRFFAVRPEGSVSTLKIQRTERGDSAVYLCASSLSLLAEQYFGPGTRLTVT.